This T cell receptor (beta chain) was sequenced during a study of identical twins. TCRdb ran MiXCR on the 5' RACE reads and lists one entry per CDR3 protein. The sample lists approximately 220,000 distinct CDR3 sequences, about 7.5% occurring once. The V gene end was trimmed by 3 bases and the J gene end by 6 bases; junction bases not matched to a gene: 14. The CDR3 spans 17 residues. Germline lookup yields CDR1 WSHSY and CDR2 SAAADI. This clonotype has more than one count but fewer than ten. In addition, the sample was reused for a study of yellow fever vaccine responses in identical twins.

The chain is built from TRBV10-2 and TRBJ2-1; 7 nucleotides line up with TRBD2. The sequence was collected from a woman aged 18-30 years in good health. Sequenced sample: memory (CD45RO+) T cells sorted from blood. CDR3 region: CASSDLVGASGGNEQFF. The CDR3 coding sequence is TGCGCCAGCAGTGACTTGGTCGGGGCTAGCGGTGGCAATGAGCAGTTCTTC.